The rows below give T cell receptor beta chains drawn from one sample of a study of T cells in narcolepsy. Repertoires were generated with immunoSEQ multiplex PCR, while TCRdb's copy carries only in-frame clones and drops some. The repertoire has 25,000 or so clones, 75% to 85% of them found once; the top ten carry roughly a tenth. The sequencing sample was made of memory (CD45RA-) CD4+ T cells from blood. The receptors here all came from a human donor in good health. CDR3s include the opening cysteine and the closing phenylalanine or tryptophan. D genes are given only for firm matches. Part of the rows lack a size; the others show once, few, many or a class for expanded clones.

cdr3_nt,cdr3_aa,d_call,v_call,j_call,clone_size
TGTGCCAGCAGCTTAGGAATGGGACAGGGCTCGGATACCTTC,CASSLGMGQGSDTF,TRBD1,TRBV7-9,TRBJ1-2,.
TGTGCCAGTAAAATAGAGGGCAATCAGCCCCAGCATTTT,CASKIEGNQPQHF,.,TRBV28,TRBJ1-5,.
TGTGCCTGGAGTAGGGCTAGCGGGAGGACCGGGGAGCTGTTTTTT,CAWSRASGRTGELFF,TRBD2,TRBV30,TRBJ2-2,once
TGCGCCAGCAGCCAAGCCCGAAACTATGGCTACACCTTC,CASSQARNYGYTF,.,TRBV4-3,TRBJ1-2,.
TGTGCCAGCAGCACCGGGACAGGGTATGGCTACACCTTC,CASSTGTGYGYTF,TRBD1,TRBV7-2,TRBJ1-2,.
TGTGCCAGCAGCTTAGAGCCGGGGACCGGGGAGCTGTTTTTT,CASSLEPGTGELFF,.,TRBV11-2,TRBJ2-2,few
TGTGCCAGCAGCCAACGGAGGACCTCCTACAATGAGCAGTTCTTC,CASSQRRTSYNEQFF,.,TRBV14,TRBJ2-1,.
TGTGCCAGCAGTGAGGGACTAGCGGGAGGGGCCTACGAGCAGTACTTC,CASSEGLAGGAYEQYF,TRBD2,TRBV6-4,TRBJ2-7,.
TGCGCCAGCAGTGAGGCGGGATCGGGCACCGGGGAGCTGTTTTTT,CASSEAGSGTGELFF,.,TRBV10-1,TRBJ2-2,.
TGTGCCAGCAGTGAATTAGTGGGTGGAGAGACCCAGTACTTC,CASSELVGGETQYF,.,TRBV6-1,TRBJ2-5,.
TGTGCTAGCAGCCCATTACCCCCCGGGCCAGCCCATGGAAACACCATATATTTT,CASSPLPPGPAHGNTIYF,.,TRBV7-7,TRBJ1-3,.
TGTGCCATCAGAGAAGGGGGAACTGAAGCTTTCTTT,CAIREGGTEAFF,.,TRBV10-3,TRBJ1-1,.